This T cell receptor (beta chain) was recorded in a study of vaccination and CD4 T cells after COVID-19. The wider study: Cultures that served as controls received a CEFX pool, an HIV-1 Nef pool, or no peptide.

Cultured CD4+ T-cell DNA underwent Oncomine TCR Beta short-read sequencing. After culture, CD4+ T cells served as the source for genomic DNA extraction. One entry per CDR3 protein, called by TCRdb with MiXCR from the PCR reads. The sample has 7,500 to 10,000 distinct CDR3 sequences, roughly a third seen once. In regard to this clonotype: Its antigen is undetermined.

Trimming cost V 4 bases and J 1 base, with 10 bases left between them. This CDR3 contains 14 residues. Germline V CDR1 and CDR2: LGHNA, YSLEER. The treatment was: approximately 9-day PBMC culture with coronavirus spike peptide pools or control peptides (ViraFEST assay). Ahead of the COVID-19 pandemic (2011-2018), the CD4+ T cells of the unexposed donor were collected. The chain is built from TRBV4-3 and TRBJ1-2; D may be TRBD1 (5 bases). The receptor was derived from a human donor in good health. The source material was CD4+ T cells from blood, cultured in vitro. DNA for the CDR3: TGCGCCAGCAGCCGGGGGGGACGTAACTATGGCTACACCTTC. Its translation: CASSRGGRNYGYTF.